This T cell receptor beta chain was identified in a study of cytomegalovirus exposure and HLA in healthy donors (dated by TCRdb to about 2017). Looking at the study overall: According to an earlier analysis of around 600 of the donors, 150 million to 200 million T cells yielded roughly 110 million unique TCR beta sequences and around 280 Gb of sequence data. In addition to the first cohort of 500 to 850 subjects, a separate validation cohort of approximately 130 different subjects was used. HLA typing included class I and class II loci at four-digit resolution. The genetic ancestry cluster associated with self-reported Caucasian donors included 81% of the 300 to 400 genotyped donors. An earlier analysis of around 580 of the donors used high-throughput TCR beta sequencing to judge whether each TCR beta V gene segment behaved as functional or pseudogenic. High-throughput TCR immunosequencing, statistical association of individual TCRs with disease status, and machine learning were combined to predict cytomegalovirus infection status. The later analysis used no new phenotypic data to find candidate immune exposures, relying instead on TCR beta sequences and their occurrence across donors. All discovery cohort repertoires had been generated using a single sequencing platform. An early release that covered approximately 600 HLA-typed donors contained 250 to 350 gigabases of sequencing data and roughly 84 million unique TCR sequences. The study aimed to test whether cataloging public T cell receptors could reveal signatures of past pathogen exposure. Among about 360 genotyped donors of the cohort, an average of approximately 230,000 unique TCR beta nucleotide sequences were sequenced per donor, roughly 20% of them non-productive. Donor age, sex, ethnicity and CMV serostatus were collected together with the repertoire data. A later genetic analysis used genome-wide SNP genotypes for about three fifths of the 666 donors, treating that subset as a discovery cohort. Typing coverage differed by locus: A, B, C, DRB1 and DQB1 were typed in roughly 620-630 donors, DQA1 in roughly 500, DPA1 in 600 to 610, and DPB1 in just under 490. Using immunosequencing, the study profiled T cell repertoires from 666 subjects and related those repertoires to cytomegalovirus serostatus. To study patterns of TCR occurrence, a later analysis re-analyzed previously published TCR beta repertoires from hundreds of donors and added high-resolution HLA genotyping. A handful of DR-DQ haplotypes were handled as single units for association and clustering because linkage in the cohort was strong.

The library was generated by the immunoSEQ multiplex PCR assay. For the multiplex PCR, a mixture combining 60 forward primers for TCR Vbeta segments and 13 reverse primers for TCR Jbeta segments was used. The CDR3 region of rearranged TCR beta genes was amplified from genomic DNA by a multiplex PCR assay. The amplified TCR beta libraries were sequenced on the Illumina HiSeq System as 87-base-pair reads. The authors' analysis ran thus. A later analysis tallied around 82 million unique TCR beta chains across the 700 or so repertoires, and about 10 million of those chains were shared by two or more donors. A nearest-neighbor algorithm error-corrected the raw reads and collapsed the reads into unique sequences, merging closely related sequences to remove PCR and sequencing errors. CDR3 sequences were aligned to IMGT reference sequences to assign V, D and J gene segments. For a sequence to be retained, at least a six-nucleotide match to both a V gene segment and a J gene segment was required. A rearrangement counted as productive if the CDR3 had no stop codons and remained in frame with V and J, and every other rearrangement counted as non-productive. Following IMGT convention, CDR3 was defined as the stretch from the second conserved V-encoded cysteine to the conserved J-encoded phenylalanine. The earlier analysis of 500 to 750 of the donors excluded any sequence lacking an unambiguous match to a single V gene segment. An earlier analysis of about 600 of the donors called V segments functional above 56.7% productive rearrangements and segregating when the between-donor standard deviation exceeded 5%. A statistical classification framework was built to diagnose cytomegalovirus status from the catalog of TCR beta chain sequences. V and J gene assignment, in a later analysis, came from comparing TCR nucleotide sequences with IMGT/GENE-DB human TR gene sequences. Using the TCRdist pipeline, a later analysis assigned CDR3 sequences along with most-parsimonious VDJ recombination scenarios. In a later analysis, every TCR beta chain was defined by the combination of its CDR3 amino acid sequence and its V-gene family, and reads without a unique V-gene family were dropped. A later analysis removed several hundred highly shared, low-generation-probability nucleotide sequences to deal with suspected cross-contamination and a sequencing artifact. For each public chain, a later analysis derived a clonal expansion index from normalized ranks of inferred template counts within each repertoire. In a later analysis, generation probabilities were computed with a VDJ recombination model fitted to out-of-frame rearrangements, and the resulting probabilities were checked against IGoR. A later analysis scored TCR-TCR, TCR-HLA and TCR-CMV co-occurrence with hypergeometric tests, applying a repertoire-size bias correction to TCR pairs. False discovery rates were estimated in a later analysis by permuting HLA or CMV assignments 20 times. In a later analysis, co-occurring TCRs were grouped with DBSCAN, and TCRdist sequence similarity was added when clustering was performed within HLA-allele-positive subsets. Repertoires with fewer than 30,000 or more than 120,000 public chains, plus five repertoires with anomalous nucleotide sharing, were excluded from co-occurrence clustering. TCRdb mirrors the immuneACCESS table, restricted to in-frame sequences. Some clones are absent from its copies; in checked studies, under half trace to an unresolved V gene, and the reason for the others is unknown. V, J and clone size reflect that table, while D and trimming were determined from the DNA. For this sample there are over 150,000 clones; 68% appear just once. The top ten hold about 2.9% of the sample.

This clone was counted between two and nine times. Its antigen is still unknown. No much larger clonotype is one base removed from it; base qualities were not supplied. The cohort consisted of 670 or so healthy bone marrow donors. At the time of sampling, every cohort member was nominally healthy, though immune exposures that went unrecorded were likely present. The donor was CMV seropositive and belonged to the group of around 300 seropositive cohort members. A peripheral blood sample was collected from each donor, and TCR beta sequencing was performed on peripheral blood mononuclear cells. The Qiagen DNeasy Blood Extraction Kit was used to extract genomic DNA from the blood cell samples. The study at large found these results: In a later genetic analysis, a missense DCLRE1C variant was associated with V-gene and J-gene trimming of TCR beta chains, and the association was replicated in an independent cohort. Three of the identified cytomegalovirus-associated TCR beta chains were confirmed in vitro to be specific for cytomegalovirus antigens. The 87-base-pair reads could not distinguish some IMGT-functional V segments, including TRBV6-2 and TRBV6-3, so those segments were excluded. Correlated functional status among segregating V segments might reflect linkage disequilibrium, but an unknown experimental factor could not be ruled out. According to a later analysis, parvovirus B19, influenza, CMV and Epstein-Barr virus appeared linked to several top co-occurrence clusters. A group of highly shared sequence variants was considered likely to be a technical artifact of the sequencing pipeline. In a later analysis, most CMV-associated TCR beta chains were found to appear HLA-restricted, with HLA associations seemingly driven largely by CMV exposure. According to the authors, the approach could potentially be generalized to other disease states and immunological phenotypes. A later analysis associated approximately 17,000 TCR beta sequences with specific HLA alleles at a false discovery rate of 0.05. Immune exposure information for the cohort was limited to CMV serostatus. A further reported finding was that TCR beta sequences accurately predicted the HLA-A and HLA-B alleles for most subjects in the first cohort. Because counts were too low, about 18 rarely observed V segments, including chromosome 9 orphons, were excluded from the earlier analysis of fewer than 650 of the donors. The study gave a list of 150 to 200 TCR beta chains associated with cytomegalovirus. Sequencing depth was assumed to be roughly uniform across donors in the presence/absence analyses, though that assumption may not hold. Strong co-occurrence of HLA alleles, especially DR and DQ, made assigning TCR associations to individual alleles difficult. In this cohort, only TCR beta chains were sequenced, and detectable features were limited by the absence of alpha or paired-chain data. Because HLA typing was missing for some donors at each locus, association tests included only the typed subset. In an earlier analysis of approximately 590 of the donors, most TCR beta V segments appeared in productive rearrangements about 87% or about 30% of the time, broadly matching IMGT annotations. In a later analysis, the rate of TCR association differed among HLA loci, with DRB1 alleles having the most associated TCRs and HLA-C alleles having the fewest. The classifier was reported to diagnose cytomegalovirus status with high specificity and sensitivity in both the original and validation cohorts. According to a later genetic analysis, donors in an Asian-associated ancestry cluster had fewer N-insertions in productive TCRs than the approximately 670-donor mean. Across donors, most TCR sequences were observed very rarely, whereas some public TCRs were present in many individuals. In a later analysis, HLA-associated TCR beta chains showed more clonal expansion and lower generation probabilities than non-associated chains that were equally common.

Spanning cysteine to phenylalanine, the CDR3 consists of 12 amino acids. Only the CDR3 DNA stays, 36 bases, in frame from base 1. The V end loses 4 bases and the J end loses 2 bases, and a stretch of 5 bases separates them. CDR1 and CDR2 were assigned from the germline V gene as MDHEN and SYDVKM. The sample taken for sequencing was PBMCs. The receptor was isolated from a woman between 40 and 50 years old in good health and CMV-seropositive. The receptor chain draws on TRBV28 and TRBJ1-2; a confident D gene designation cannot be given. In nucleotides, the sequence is TGTGCCAGCAGTTCCCTCAACTATGGCTACACCTTC. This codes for CASSSLNYGYTF.